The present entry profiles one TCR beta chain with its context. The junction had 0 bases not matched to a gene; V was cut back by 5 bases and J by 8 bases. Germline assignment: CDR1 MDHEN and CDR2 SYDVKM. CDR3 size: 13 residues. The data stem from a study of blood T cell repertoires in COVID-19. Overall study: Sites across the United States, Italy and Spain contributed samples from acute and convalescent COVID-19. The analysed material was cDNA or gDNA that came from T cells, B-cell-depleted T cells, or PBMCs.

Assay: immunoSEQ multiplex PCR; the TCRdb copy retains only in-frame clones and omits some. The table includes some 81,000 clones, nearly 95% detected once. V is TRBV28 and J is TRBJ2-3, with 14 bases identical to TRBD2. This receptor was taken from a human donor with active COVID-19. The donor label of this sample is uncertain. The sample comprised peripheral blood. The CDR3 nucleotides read TGTGCCAGCAGTGGGACTAGCGGGAGTACGCAGTATTTT. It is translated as CASSGTSGSTQYF.